This is a list of T cell receptor beta chains from one sample in a study of T cell changes during pregnancy in multiple sclerosis. The table came from immunoSEQ multiplex PCR; TCRdb's copy has only in-frame clones and leaves some out. The table includes 60,000 to 75,000 clones, just under 95% detected once. The sample here was peripheral blood, taken in the second trimester of pregnancy. The receptor set was obtained from a female donor with multiple sclerosis, enrolled in a pregnancy study. Each CDR3 is given with its conserved first and last residue. The D gene is left open where the match is weak. Where a row states a size, it is once, few, many or the class of an expanded clone; other rows omit it.

V: TRBV18; size: -; J: TRBJ2-7; D: TRBD2; DNA: TGTGCCAGCTCATCGACTAGCGGGATTAACTACGAGCAGTACTTC; CDR3: CASSSTSGINYEQYF
V: TRBV30; size: few; J: TRBJ1-5; D: -; DNA: TGTGCCTGGCACTCCGGGGTGTACAATCAGCCCCAGCATTTT; CDR3: CAWHSGVYNQPQHF
V: TRBV6-1; size: -; J: TRBJ2-2; D: -; DNA: TGTGCCAGCAGTGCACAGATAAACACCGGGGAGCTGTTTTTT; CDR3: CASSAQINTGELFF
V: TRBV6-6; size: -; J: TRBJ2-5; D: -; DNA: TGTGCCAGCAGCACCGCCAGGATGACCCAAGAGACCCAGTACTTC; CDR3: CASSTARMTQETQYF
V: TRBV4-3; size: -; J: TRBJ1-4; D: TRBD1; DNA: TGCGCCAGCAGCCAAGAAGAGGACAGGGTATTCGAAAAACTGTTTTTT; CDR3: CASSQEEDRVFEKLFF
V: TRBV2; size: -; J: TRBJ2-1; D: -; DNA: TGTGCCAGCAGAAGGACAGAGGGCAATGAGCAGTTCTTC; CDR3: CASRRTEGNEQFF
V: TRBV28; size: -; J: TRBJ2-1; D: -; DNA: TGTGCCAGCAGTTTGCTGGGAGAATACAATGAGCAGTTCTTC; CDR3: CASSLLGEYNEQFF
V: TRBV7-9; size: -; J: TRBJ2-2; D: -; DNA: TGTGCCAGCAGCTTAGGAGGAGCCGGGGAGCTGTTTTTT; CDR3: CASSLGGAGELFF
V: TRBV29-1; size: -; J: TRBJ1-2; D: -; DNA: TGCAGCGTACACAGGGTTTCCAACTATGGCTACACCTTC; CDR3: CSVHRVSNYGYTF
V: TRBV7-9; size: -; J: TRBJ2-7; D: -; DNA: TGTGCCAGCAGCAGCTACGGGGGTTTCTACGAGCAGTACTTC; CDR3: CASSSYGGFYEQYF
V: TRBV29-1; size: -; J: TRBJ2-1; D: -; DNA: TGCAGCGTTGATAATATTGCGGGTTGGGTGAGTGAGCAGTTCTTC; CDR3: CSVDNIAGWVSEQFF
V: TRBV5-1; size: -; J: TRBJ2-7; D: -; DNA: TGCGCCAGCAGCTTGGGGACAGTCTACGAGCAGTACTTC; CDR3: CASSLGTVYEQYF
V: TRBV28; size: -; J: TRBJ2-7; D: -; DNA: TGTGCCAGCAGCCTGAGGGGGTTAGGGTACTACGAGCAGTACTTC; CDR3: CASSLRGLGYYEQYF
V: TRBV10-3; size: -; J: TRBJ1-2; D: -; DNA: TGTGCCATCAGGAAGGCCGAGGGGGTCGGCTATGGCTACACCTTC; CDR3: CAIRKAEGVGYGYTF
V: TRBV29-1; size: once; J: TRBJ1-5; D: TRBD1; DNA: TGCAGCGTTTCAGGGGGCTCGGGTCAGCCTCAGCATTTT; CDR3: CSVSGGSGQPQHF
V: TRBV10-3; size: -; J: TRBJ1-1; D: TRBD1; DNA: TGTGCCATCAGCTTCACAGGGGATAGGGCTGAAGCTTTCTTT; CDR3: CAISFTGDRAEAFF
V: TRBV2; size: -; J: TRBJ2-1; D: TRBD2; DNA: TGTGCCGGGACCAGACTAGCGAATGAGCAGTTCTTC; CDR3: CAGTRLANEQFF
V: TRBV2; size: -; J: TRBJ2-1; D: TRBD2; DNA: TGTGCCAGCAGTGAATATAAGTCTAGCGGGGGCTACAATGAGCAGTTCTTC; CDR3: CASSEYKSSGGYNEQFF
V: TRBV2; size: -; J: TRBJ1-1; D: -; DNA: TGTGCCAGCACCGTAGAGTCCCTTTTGAACACTGAAGCTTTCTTT; CDR3: CASTVESLLNTEAFF
V: TRBV7-2; size: -; J: TRBJ2-3; D: -; DNA: TGTGCCAGCAGCGGGTCGGGAGGCGGCACTTGGGGACAAGATACGCAGTATTTT; CDR3: CASSGSGGGTWGQDTQYF
V: TRBV28; size: once; J: TRBJ2-3; D: TRBD2; DNA: TGTGCCAGCAGTTACCAAGCGGGAGGGGTAGATACGCAGTATTTT; CDR3: CASSYQAGGVDTQYF
V: TRBV7-2; size: -; J: TRBJ1-2; D: TRBD1; DNA: TGTGCCAGCAGCTTAGGGACAGGGGCTAACTATGGCTACACCTTC; CDR3: CASSLGTGANYGYTF
V: TRBV6-8; size: once; J: TRBJ2-1; D: TRBD2; DNA: TGTGCCAGCAGTTACCCGACTAGCGGGTTTACATATGAGCAGTTCTTC; CDR3: CASSYPTSGFTYEQFF
V: TRBV7-6; size: -; J: TRBJ2-2; D: -; DNA: TGTGCCAGCAGCCCCTACACCGGGGAGCTGTTTTTT; CDR3: CASSPYTGELFF
V: TRBV19; size: -; J: TRBJ2-7; D: TRBD2; DNA: TGTGCCAGTAGTAAAGCGGGGACCTACGAGCAGTACTTC; CDR3: CASSKAGTYEQYF
V: TRBV29-1; size: -; J: TRBJ1-2; D: TRBD1; DNA: TGCAGCGTTGAATGGGGACAGGGTCAGGGTGGCTACACCTTC; CDR3: CSVEWGQGQGGYTF
V: TRBV6-1; size: -; J: TRBJ1-2; D: -; DNA: TGTGCCAGCGACGAGGGAATTAACTATGGCTACACCTTC; CDR3: CASDEGINYGYTF
V: TRBV7-9; size: -; J: TRBJ2-1; D: -; DNA: TGTGCCAGCAGCTTCAGGGGTGATGAGCAGTTCTTC; CDR3: CASSFRGDEQFF
V: TRBV19; size: -; J: TRBJ2-7; D: TRBD2; DNA: TGTGCCAGTAGTCCCAGCGGGGAGCCCTTCTACGAGCAGTACTTC; CDR3: CASSPSGEPFYEQYF
V: TRBV28; size: -; J: TRBJ1-2; D: -; DNA: TGTGCCAGCAGTTTAAACGATCCCGGGCAGGGCTATGGCTACACCTTC; CDR3: CASSLNDPGQGYGYTF
V: TRBV7-9; size: -; J: TRBJ2-5; D: TRBD2; DNA: TGTGCCAGCGGTAGCGGGGGGGTTACGGCCCAGTACTTC; CDR3: CASGSGGVTAQYF
V: TRBV6-5; size: -; J: TRBJ1-6; D: TRBD1; DNA: TGTGCCAGCTGGACGGGGACAGTGACCAATTCACCCCTCCACTTT; CDR3: CASWTGTVTNSPLHF
V: TRBV30; size: -; J: TRBJ2-3; D: TRBD2; DNA: TGTGCCTGGAGTGATCCAGCGGGACCTCATACGCAGTATTTT; CDR3: CAWSDPAGPHTQYF
V: TRBV5-1; size: -; J: TRBJ2-7; D: -; DNA: TGCGCCAGCAGACCCATCCAGGGTTTTACCTACGAGCAGTACTTC; CDR3: CASRPIQGFTYEQYF